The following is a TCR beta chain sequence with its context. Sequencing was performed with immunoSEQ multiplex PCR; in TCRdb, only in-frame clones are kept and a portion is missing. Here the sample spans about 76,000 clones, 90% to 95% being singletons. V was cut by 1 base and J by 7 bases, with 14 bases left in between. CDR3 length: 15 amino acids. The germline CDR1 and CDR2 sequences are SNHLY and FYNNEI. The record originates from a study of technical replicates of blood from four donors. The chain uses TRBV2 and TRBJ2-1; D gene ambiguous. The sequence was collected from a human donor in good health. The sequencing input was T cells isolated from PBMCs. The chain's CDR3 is CASSEVGSSSNEQFF. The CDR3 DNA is TGTGCCAGCAGTGAAGTTGGAAGTAGCTCAAATGAGCAGTTCTTC.